Listed below are T cell receptor beta chains from one sample, sequenced in a study of PD-1 blockade in classical Hodgkin lymphoma. Using immunoSEQ multiplex PCR, the repertoire was profiled, and TCRdb retains in-frame clones only, with some absent. The sample records roughly 42,000 clones, roughly 70% being singletons. Material: peripheral blood mononuclear cells (PBMCs), obtained at baseline. These receptors all come from a human donor with classical Hodgkin lymphoma. Both conserved end residues are part of each CDR3. A D gene is named only where the DNA matches it firmly. Size is omitted from some rows. Given values are once, few, many or a class for expanded clones.

abundance,j_gene,v_gene,d_gene,CDR3nt,CDR3aa
.,TRBJ2-7,TRBV27,TRBD1,TGTGCCAGCAGTTTGACAGGGGCCTCCTACGAGCAGTACTTC,CASSLTGASYEQYF
.,TRBJ1-1,TRBV11-3,.,TGTGCCAGCAGCCCACAGGATAAGGCTGAAGCTTTCTTT,CASSPQDKAEAFF
few,TRBJ1-1,TRBV2,.,TGTGCCAGCAGTGATACCGACGACTTGAACACTGAAGCTTTCTTT,CASSDTDDLNTEAFF
.,TRBJ1-1,TRBV7-3,TRBD1,TGTGCCAGCAGCGACAGGGGGGAGAACACTGAAGCTTTCTTT,CASSDRGENTEAFF
.,TRBJ2-7,TRBV7-2,.,TGTGCCAGCAGTCCCACCTACGAGCAGTACTTC,CASSPTYEQYF
few,TRBJ2-3,TRBV10-1,.,TGCGCCAGCAGTGAGTCCCCCGCGGCGGTCACAGATACGCAGTATTTT,CASSESPAAVTDTQYF
.,TRBJ2-7,TRBV27,.,TGTGCCAGCAGTTTACTACACGAGGGCTCCTACGAGCAGTACTTC,CASSLLHEGSYEQYF
.,TRBJ1-5,TRBV6-5,.,TGTGCCAGCAGTTATATTGGGGCCGGTCAGCCCCAGCATTTT,CASSYIGAGQPQHF
once,TRBJ2-5,TRBV19,.,TGTGCCAGTAGTGAAGGAGGGGAGACCCAGTACTTC,CASSEGGETQYF
.,TRBJ1-5,TRBV19,.,TGTGCCAGTAGTTTCGTGGGTCAGCCCCAGCATTTT,CASSFVGQPQHF
once,TRBJ1-4,TRBV10-3,.,TGTGCCATCAGTGAGATGCAAAGGGTAAATGAAAAACTGTTTTTT,CAISEMQRVNEKLFF
.,TRBJ2-5,TRBV29-1,.,TGCAGCGTCGCTAAGCAGGGGGAGACCCAGTACTTC,CSVAKQGETQYF
.,TRBJ2-1,TRBV14,TRBD2,TGTGCCAGCAGCTTAAAACTAGCGAATGAGCAGTTCTTC,CASSLKLANEQFF
.,TRBJ2-1,TRBV30,TRBD2,TGTGCCTGGAGTGTACGGCTAGCGGGAGCGCAGAATGAGCAGTTCTTC,CAWSVRLAGAQNEQFF
few,TRBJ2-2,TRBV7-9,.,TGTGCCAGCAGCTTATTACCCCTTAACACCGGGGAGCTGTTTTTT,CASSLLPLNTGELFF
.,TRBJ2-1,TRBV27,TRBD2,TGTGCCAGCAGTTTATGGGGTAGCGGGGTCTCAAATGAGCAGTTCTTC,CASSLWGSGVSNEQFF
.,TRBJ1-5,TRBV7-9,.,TGTGCCAGCAGCTCGACAGGTAATCAGCCCCAGCATTTT,CASSSTGNQPQHF
.,TRBJ2-3,TRBV7-9,TRBD1,TGTGCCAGCAGCTTCGAGACAGGGGGCACAGATACGCAGTATTTT,CASSFETGGTDTQYF
few,TRBJ2-7,TRBV6-1,.,TGTGCCAGCAGTGGTGGGGGGTACGAGCAGTACTTC,CASSGGGYEQYF
.,TRBJ1-5,TRBV6-6,.,TGTGCCAGCGGGGCTGGAGGGGCGGATCAGCCCCAGCATTTT,CASGAGGADQPQHF
once,TRBJ1-1,TRBV7-9,.,TGTGCCAGCAGCTCCTCGATCGAGGGTCCTGAAGCTTTCTTT,CASSSSIEGPEAFF
.,TRBJ2-1,TRBV9,.,TGTGCCAGCAGCGTCCGGATCTACAATGAGCAGTTCTTC,CASSVRIYNEQFF